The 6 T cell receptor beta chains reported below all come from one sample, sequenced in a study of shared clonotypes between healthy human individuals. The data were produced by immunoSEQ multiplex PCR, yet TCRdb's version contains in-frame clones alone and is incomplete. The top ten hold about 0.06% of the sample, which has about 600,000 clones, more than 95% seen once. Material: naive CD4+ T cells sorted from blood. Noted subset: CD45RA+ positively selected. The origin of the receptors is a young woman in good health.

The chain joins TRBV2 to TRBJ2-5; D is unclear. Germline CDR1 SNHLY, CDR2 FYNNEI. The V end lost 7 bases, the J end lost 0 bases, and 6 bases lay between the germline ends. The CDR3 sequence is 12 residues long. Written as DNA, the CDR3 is TGTGCCAGCACGTGGGACCAAGAGACCCAGTACTTC. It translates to CASTWDQETQYF.

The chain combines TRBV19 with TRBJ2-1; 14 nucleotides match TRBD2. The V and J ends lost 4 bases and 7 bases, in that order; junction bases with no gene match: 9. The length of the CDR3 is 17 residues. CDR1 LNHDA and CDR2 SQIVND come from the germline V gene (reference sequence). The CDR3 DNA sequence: TGTGCCAGTAGTAAAGAGAGACTAGCGGGAGGGCAGAATGAGCAGTTCTTC. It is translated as CASSKERLAGGQNEQFF.

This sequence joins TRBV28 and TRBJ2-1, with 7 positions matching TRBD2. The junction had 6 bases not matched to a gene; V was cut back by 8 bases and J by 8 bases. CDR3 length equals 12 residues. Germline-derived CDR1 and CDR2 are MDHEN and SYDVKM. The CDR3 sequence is CASGGRRDEQFF. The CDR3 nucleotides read TGTGCCAGCGGCGGGAGACGGGATGAGCAGTTCTTC.

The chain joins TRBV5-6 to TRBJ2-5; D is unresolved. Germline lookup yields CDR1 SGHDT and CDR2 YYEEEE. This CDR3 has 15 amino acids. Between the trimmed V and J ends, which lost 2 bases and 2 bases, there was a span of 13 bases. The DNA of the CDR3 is TGTGCCAGCAGCTTTAGAAGACATCGACAAGAGACCCAGTACTTC. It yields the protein CASSFRRHRQETQYF.

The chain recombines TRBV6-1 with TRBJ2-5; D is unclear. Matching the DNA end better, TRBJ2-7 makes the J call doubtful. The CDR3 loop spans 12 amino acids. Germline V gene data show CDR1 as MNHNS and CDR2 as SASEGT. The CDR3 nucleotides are TGTGCCAGCAGTGTACAGTGGGGCGAGCAGTACTTC. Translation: CASSVQWGEQYF.

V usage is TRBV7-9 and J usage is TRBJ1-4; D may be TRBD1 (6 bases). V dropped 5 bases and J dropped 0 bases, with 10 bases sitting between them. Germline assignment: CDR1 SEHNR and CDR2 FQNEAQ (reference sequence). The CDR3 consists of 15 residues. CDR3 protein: CASSVTGTTNEKLFF. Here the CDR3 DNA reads TGTGCCAGCAGCGTTACAGGGACAACTAATGAAAAACTGTTTTTT. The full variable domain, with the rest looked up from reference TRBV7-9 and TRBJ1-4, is DTGVSQNPRHKITKRGQNVTFRCDPISEHNRLYWYRQTLGQGPEFLTYFQNEAQLEKSRLLSDRFSAERPKGSFSTLEIQRTEQGDSAMYLCASSVTGTTNEKLFFGSGTQLSVL.